This T cell receptor beta chain was observed in a study of healthy donors' naive CD4 and CD8 T cells. The wider study: A new alpha primer set targeted every functional IMGT alpha variant. Overall study findings and caveats: Reportedly, most V and J gene segments showed naive CD4+ versus CD8+ bias. Alpha and beta chains were sequenced in bulk without pairing.

Naive CD4+ cells were sorted as CD4+CD8-CD45RO-CD45RA+; naive CD8+ as CD8+CD4-CD45RA+CD27bright. Starting from around 500 ng of total RNA, TCR libraries were made with linear amplification. TCRdb itself ran the reads through MiXCR, one entry per CDR3 protein. The table includes about 180,000 distinct CDR3 sequences, around 70% detected once. The CDR3 length is 16 residues. Germline V gene sequence: CDR1 SGHDT, CDR2 YYEEEE. V lost 0 bases to trimming and J lost 0 bases, with 12 bases between them. As to this clonotype: Its cognate antigen is unknown.

This TCR derives from a pool of human donors in good health; the sample pools cells from several healthy donors. Sequencing was done on a sample of naive CD4+ and CD8+ T cells sorted from blood, pooled from several donors. The chain employs TRBV5-6 and TRBJ1-2, with D possibly TRBD1 on 5 matching bases. DNA of the CDR3: TGTGCCAGCAGCTTGGCCACGGGGGAAGCTAACTATGGCTACACCTTC. Amino acids: CASSLATGEANYGYTF.